The rows below give T cell receptor beta chains drawn from one sample of a study of cytomegalovirus exposure and HLA in healthy donors. Data came from immunoSEQ multiplex PCR; TCRdb stores just in-frame clones and leaves some out. This sample carries 42,000 or so clones, approximately 55% of them seen once, and the ten largest clones take around 10%. Specimen: PBMCs. The receptor source for this set is a human donor in good health. Both conserved end residues are part of each CDR3. The D gene is left open where the match is weak. A clone size is listed for some rows: how often the clone was seen (once, few, many), or a class if it is expanded.

CDR3 protein	CDR3 DNA	J gene	D gene	V gene	clone size
CASSREYNSDTQYF	TGTGCCAGCAGCCGGGAGTATAACTCAGATACGCAGTATTTT	TRBJ2-3	NA	TRBV9	NA
CASSGGTWNSPLHF	TGTGCCAGCAGTGGGGGGACTTGGAATTCACCCCTCCACTTT	TRBJ1-6	NA	TRBV6-6	NA
CSVGSGYNEQFF	TGCAGCGTTGGTAGCGGGTACAATGAGCAGTTCTTC	TRBJ2-1	TRBD2	TRBV29-1	NA
CATRLTGAKDYEQYF	TGTGCCACCCGGCTAACAGGGGCGAAGGACTACGAGCAGTACTTC	TRBJ2-7	TRBD1	TRBV28	NA
CASSQRTSGRIYEQYF	TGTGCCAGCAGCCAACGGACTAGCGGGCGCATCTACGAGCAGTACTTC	TRBJ2-7	TRBD2	TRBV5-6	NA
CASSPPTGGGVREKLFF	TGTGCCAGCAGTCCCCCGACAGGGGGGGGAGTGAGGGAAAAACTGTTTTTT	TRBJ1-4	TRBD1	TRBV28	NA
CAINLAGGPGSEQFF	TGTGCCATCAATCTAGCGGGGGGGCCGGGTAGTGAGCAGTTCTTC	TRBJ2-1	TRBD2	TRBV10-3	NA
CAGRQGSTNTGELFF	TGTGCCGGTAGACAGGGGTCCACGAACACCGGGGAGCTGTTTTTT	TRBJ2-2	TRBD1	TRBV19	NA
CASSLVSGHEVPDTQYF	TGCGCCAGCAGCTTGGTTTCAGGACATGAGGTCCCAGATACGCAGTATTTT	TRBJ2-3	NA	TRBV5-1	few
CASSLGTGAYEQYF	TGTGCCAGCAGTTTAGGGACAGGGGCCTACGAGCAGTACTTC	TRBJ2-7	TRBD1	TRBV27	few
CARSPSEGAKSYEQYF	TGTGCCAGAAGCCCTTCGGAGGGGGCAAAATCCTACGAGCAGTACTTC	TRBJ2-7	NA	TRBV5-3	few
CASSLRTGVNNEQFF	TGTGCTAGCAGCTTACGGACAGGAGTCAACAATGAGCAGTTCTTC	TRBJ2-1	TRBD1	TRBV7-7	NA
CASKAMTGRNIGGLAKNIQYF	TGTGCCAGCAAAGCAATGACAGGTCGAAACATAGGGGGTCTAGCCAAAAACATTCAGTACTTC	TRBJ2-4	NA	TRBV27	NA
CASSQDSAGGTDTQYF	TGCGCCAGCAGCCAAGATTCGGCGGGGGGCACAGATACGCAGTATTTT	TRBJ2-3	TRBD2	TRBV4-1	NA
CASSLMQNNSPLHF	TGTGCCAGCAGCTTAATGCAGAATAATTCACCCCTCCACTTT	TRBJ1-6	NA	TRBV11-2	few
CAWKNQANQPQHF	TGTGCCTGGAAAAACCAGGCGAATCAGCCCCAGCATTTT	TRBJ1-5	NA	TRBV30	few
CASSPSGTSGKGTQYF	TGTGCCAGCAGCCCTTCTGGGACTAGCGGGAAGGGGACCCAGTACTTC	TRBJ2-5	TRBD2	TRBV11-2	NA
CASSYRLAGGDTQYF	TGTGCCAGCAGTTACCGGCTAGCGGGGGGAGATACGCAGTATTTT	TRBJ2-3	TRBD2	TRBV6-6	NA
CASSLATGGLSGANVLTF	TGTGCCAGTAGCCTGGCTACAGGGGGATTGTCTGGGGCCAACGTCCTGACTTTC	TRBJ2-6	TRBD1	TRBV19	NA
CASRQERLADEQYF	TGTGCAAGTCGCCAGGAACGGCTAGCGGACGAGCAGTACTTC	TRBJ2-7	NA	TRBV12-2	NA
CASSMEPGLVTEQYF	TGTGCCAGTAGTATGGAGCCGGGACTAGTGACCGAGCAGTACTTC	TRBJ2-7	TRBD2	TRBV19	NA
CAISAATVYEQYF	TGTGCCATCAGTGCTGCGACAGTTTACGAGCAGTACTTC	TRBJ2-7	NA	TRBV10-3	few
CASSFDRTHTGELFF	TGCGCCAGCAGCTTCGACAGGACTCACACCGGGGAGCTGTTTTTT	TRBJ2-2	NA	TRBV5-1	NA
CASSWGLTSGEAGELFF	TGTGCCAGCAGCTGGGGGTTGACTAGCGGGGAGGCCGGGGAGCTGTTTTTT	TRBJ2-2	TRBD2	TRBV7-2	once
CASRPGQANEKLFF	TGTGCCAGTAGACCGGGACAGGCTAATGAAAAACTGTTTTTT	TRBJ1-4	TRBD1	TRBV19	NA
CASSRDRGRGGYTF	TGTGCCAGCAGTCGCGACAGGGGGCGGGGTGGCTACACCTTC	TRBJ1-2	TRBD1	TRBV6-6	NA
CASSPGQSYGYTF	TGCGCCAGCAGCCCCGGACAGTCCTATGGCTACACCTTC	TRBJ1-2	NA	TRBV5-1	NA
CASSYGDRSNEQYF	TGTGCCAGCAGTTACGGGGACAGGAGTAACGAGCAGTACTTC	TRBJ2-7	TRBD1	TRBV6-6	few
CASSEFVRGNTGELFF	TGTGCCAGCAGTGAATTTGTCAGGGGGAACACCGGGGAGCTGTTTTTT	TRBJ2-2	NA	TRBV25-1	NA
CASSMGGSVYEQYF	TGTGCCAGCAGCATGGGGGGATCGGTCTACGAGCAGTACTTC	TRBJ2-7	NA	TRBV9	NA
CATSSPLAGGPLEQYF	TGTGCCACCAGCAGTCCCCTAGCGGGAGGCCCCCTCGAGCAGTACTTC	TRBJ2-7	TRBD2	TRBV15	NA
CSVEDIGGRPYEQYF	TGCAGCGTTGAAGACATCGGGGGTCGCCCCTACGAGCAGTACTTC	TRBJ2-7	NA	TRBV29-1	few
CASSQDPAGVRDEQFF	TGTGCCAGCAGCCAAGATCCGGCGGGAGTAAGGGATGAGCAGTTCTTC	TRBJ2-1	TRBD2	TRBV4-2	NA
CASSLGPRGRTEAFF	TGTGCCAGCAGTTTAGGCCCCAGGGGTCGGACTGAAGCTTTCTTT	TRBJ1-1	NA	TRBV27	few
CASSLGQGAPYEQYF	TGTGCCAGCAGCTTGGGGCAGGGGGCGCCCTACGAGCAGTACTTC	TRBJ2-7	TRBD1	TRBV5-4	NA
CAWNRQGVGGNEQFF	TGTGCCTGGAATAGACAGGGTGTGGGGGGCAATGAGCAGTTCTTC	TRBJ2-1	NA	TRBV30	NA
CASSRLTANTGELFF	TGTGCCAGCAGCCGACTAACCGCGAACACCGGGGAGCTGTTTTTT	TRBJ2-2	NA	TRBV5-6	NA
CATSSKGQGKEKLFF	TGTGCCACCAGCTCGAAGGGACAGGGGAAGGAAAAACTGTTTTTT	TRBJ1-4	TRBD1	TRBV15	NA
CASTLGGKWNEKLFF	TGTGCCAGTACCCTGGGGGGGAAGTGGAATGAAAAACTGTTTTTT	TRBJ1-4	NA	TRBV19	NA
CASSFGRNTGELFF	TGTGCCAGCAGTTTTGGGAGGAACACCGGGGAGCTGTTTTTT	TRBJ2-2	NA	TRBV2	few
CASSLRGGVADTQYF	TGTGCCAGCAGCTTACGGGGGGGGGTTGCAGATACGCAGTATTTT	TRBJ2-3	TRBD2	TRBV7-9	NA
CASSPVPATGSGNTIYF	TGTGCCAGCTCACCGGTGCCAGCCACAGGCTCTGGAAACACCATATATTTT	TRBJ1-3	NA	TRBV18	NA
CASSSSTGWLQETQYF	TGTGCCAGCAGCTCCTCGACAGGGTGGCTGCAGGAGACCCAGTACTTC	TRBJ2-5	TRBD1	TRBV7-8	NA
CASSLVAGEETQYF	TGTGCCAGCAGCTTAGTGGCGGGGGAGGAGACCCAGTACTTC	TRBJ2-5	TRBD2	TRBV7-2	NA
CASSRPQGAGYNSPLHF	TGTGCCAGCAGTCGCCCGCAGGGGGCAGGCTATAATTCACCCCTCCACTTT	TRBJ1-6	TRBD1	TRBV28	few
CTSSQAPGTKDQPQHF	TGCACCAGCAGCCAAGCGCCGGGGACTAAGGATCAGCCCCAGCATTTT	TRBJ1-5	NA	TRBV1	NA
CASIPRQGNYGYTF	TGTGCCAGCATTCCAAGGCAGGGGAACTATGGCTACACCTTC	TRBJ1-2	NA	TRBV2	NA
CASSQASQETQYF	TGCGCCAGCAGCCAGGCTAGCCAAGAGACCCAGTACTTC	TRBJ2-5	NA	TRBV4-3	few